The 14 T cell receptor beta chains reported below all come from one sample, sequenced in a study of T-cell reconstitution after alpha-beta-depleted transplantation in children. Unique molecular identifiers were used to barcode this TCRbeta library. MiXCR, applied by TCRdb to the PCR reads, yields one record per CDR3 protein. The sample holds approximately 420,000 distinct CDR3 sequences, roughly a tenth seen once. Sample: PBMCs from the stem cell graft donor, taken from the stem cell graft. These receptors came from a human donor who donated a stem cell graft to a child with acute myeloid leukemia.

V usage is TRBV12-3 or TRBV12-4 and J usage is TRBJ2-6, with D possibly TRBD1 on 5 matching bases. V lost 6 bases, J lost 2 bases, and 14 bases lay in between. The CDR3 extends over 16 amino acids. Here the CDR3 reads CASSFDPGTGANVLTF. The CDR3 nucleotides read TGTGCCAGCAGCTTCGATCCAGGGACTGGGGCCAACGTCCTGACTTTC.

This clonotype was observed at least ten times. J is TRBJ2-3 and V is TRBV6-5; D is perhaps TRBD2 (5 bases). V lost 4 bases, J lost 9 bases, and 17 bases lay in between. The CDR3 is 14 amino acids. Germline assignment: CDR1 MNHEY and CDR2 SVGAGI. CDR3 DNA sequence: TGTGCCAGCAGTTCCCCCGGGATTGGCGACACGCAGTATTTT. Its translation: CASSSPGIGDTQYF.

This clonotype has at least ten counts. V is TRBV12-3 or TRBV12-4 and J is TRBJ1-6; D may be TRBD1 (5 bases). CDR3 size: 15 residues. Trimming took off 6 bases at V and 7 bases at J, with 16 bases between the two ends. The CDR3 region has the DNA TGTGCCAGCAGCCGAACGGGGGGAGGAAATTCACCCCTCCACTTT. It codes for CASSRTGGGNSPLHF.

The V and J genes are TRBV7-2 and TRBJ2-6; D remains unclear. Germline V lookup: CDR1 SGHTA, CDR2 FQGNSA. The CDR3 extends over 14 amino acids. Trimming stripped 3 bases from V and 1 base from J, with 4 bases between. The CDR3 bases are TGTGCCAGCAGCTTCCATTCTGGGGCCAACGTCCTGACTTTC. Translating it yields CASSFHSGANVLTF.

This clonotype was seen ten or more times. V is TRBV5-5 and J is TRBJ1-5; TRBD1 is a possible D gene (5 bases). V gave up 2 bases and J gave up 0 bases, with 9 bases separating them. The CDR3 is made up of 15 amino acids. Germline CDR1 reads SGHKS; CDR2 reads YYEKEE (reference sequence). CDR3 region: CASSLGTYSNQPQHF. The CDR3 DNA reads as TGTGCCAGCAGCTTAGGGACTTATAGCAATCAGCCCCAGCATTTT.

The CDR3 is CASSLVPGSGEKLFF. The CDR3 DNA is TGTGCCAGCAGCTTGGTTCCGGGATCGGGTGAAAAACTGTTTTTT. V is TRBV5-6 and J is TRBJ1-4; D is unclear. CDR1 is SGHDT and CDR2 is YYEEEE in the germline V gene. The CDR3 runs 15 residues. V shed 0 bases and J shed 7 bases, with 13 bases lying between them.

This clonotype was seen repeatedly, ten times or more. The gene calls are TRBV5-1 and TRBJ2-1; D gene unclear. The CDR3 loop spans 16 amino acids. Trimming took 3 bases from V and 0 from J, leaving 13 bases between them. CDR1 and CDR2 (germline): SGHRS, YFSETQ. CDR3 bases: TGCGCCAGCAGCTCGGAGACTTTCAGCTCCTACAATGAGCAGTTCTTC. Translating it yields CASSSETFSSYNEQFF.

This clonotype was picked up many times. V gene TRBV4-3 combines with J gene TRBJ1-5; D gene unclear. The V and J ends lost 0 bases and 6 bases respectively, with 12 bases between them. Germline lookup yields CDR1 LGHNA and CDR2 YSLEER. The CDR3 is made up of 15 amino acids. The CDR3 DNA is TGCGCCAGCAGCCAAGATTTTACCCCTGGTCAGCCCCAGCATTTT. Residues: CASSQDFTPGQPQHF.

The V call is TRBV20-1, the J call TRBJ1-1, with D perhaps matching TRBD1 (6 bases). The ends were cut back, 5 bases at V and 4 bases at J, with 14 bases in the middle. This CDR3 has 13 amino acids. Germline V gene lookup returns CDR1 DFQATT and CDR2 SNEGSKA (reference sequence). The CDR3 protein is CSAEKQGTTEAFF. The DNA of the CDR3 is TGCAGTGCTGAGAAACAGGGAACCACTGAAGCTTTCTTT.

This clonotype was counted between two and nine times. The chain couples TRBV27 to TRBJ2-5, with TRBD2 matching over 8 bases. The V and J ends lost 6 bases and 4 bases, in that order; junction bases with no gene match: 7. Germline CDR1 MNHEY, CDR2 SMNVEV (reference sequence). This CDR3 has 14 residues. The CDR3 reads CASSSGGALETQYF. DNA for the CDR3: TGTGCCAGCAGCTCCGGGGGGGCCCTAGAGACCCAGTACTTC.

This clonotype showed up just once. This sequence joins TRBV5-6 and TRBJ2-3; D uncertain. The CDR3 spans 14 residues. Germline CDR1 is SGHDT and CDR2 is YYEEEE. V was cut by 4 bases and J by 6 bases, with 15 bases left in between. The CDR3 protein is CASSPPRKADTQYF. The CDR3 nucleotides read TGTGCCAGCAGCCCTCCCCGGAAAGCGGATACGCAGTATTTT.

This clonotype has more than one count but fewer than ten. This chain's CDR3 is CASSRGLAGEQETQYF. CDR3 in DNA: TGTGCCAGCAGCCGAGGACTAGCGGGGGAGCAAGAGACCCAGTACTTC. The rearrangement uses TRBV4-2 and TRBJ2-5; 13 bases are a match to TRBD2. CDR3 length: 16 amino acids. Germline values: CDR1 LGHNA, CDR2 YNFKEQ. J lost 2 bases, V lost 4 bases, and 4 bases had no gene match.

The CDR3 spells CASSKLTGRGDEQFF. CDR3 in DNA: TGTGCCAGTAGCAAACTGACAGGGAGGGGCGATGAGCAGTTCTTC. The V gene is TRBV19, the J gene TRBJ2-1, with D perhaps matching TRBD1 or TRBD2 (7 bases each). From germline, CDR1 is LNHDA and CDR2 SQIVND (reference sequence). Trimming pared 6 bases from V and 8 bases from J, leaving 20 bases between. The CDR3 is made up of 15 amino acids.

The chain recombines TRBV19 with TRBJ1-1; weak D call: TRBD1 (5 bases). The V end lost 2 bases, the J end lost 1 base, and 11 bases lay between the germline ends. The CDR3 totals 15 residues. Germline CDR1 reads LNHDA; CDR2 reads SQIVND (reference sequence). The CDR3 DNA is TGTGCCAGTAGTATATGGGCAGGGCGGAACACTGAAGCTTTCTTT. Its translation: CASSIWAGRNTEAFF.